What follows is one TCR beta chain and its context. The data were obtained in a study of CD8 T cells in ankylosing spondylitis. This CDR3 has 15 amino acids. Germline values: CDR1 MNHNS, CDR2 SASEGT. The V gene end was trimmed by 5 bases and the J gene end by 8 bases; junction bases not matched to a gene: 7. A single record per CDR3 protein comes from TCRdb applying MiXCR to the 5' RACE reads. The data contain around 150,000 distinct CDR3 sequences, about a sixth of them singletons. The chain recombines TRBV6-1 with TRBJ1-6, with 9 nucleotides matching TRBD1. The sequenced sample consisted of blood, either unsorted or a sorted T cell fraction (not recorded which). The source is a male donor with ankylosing spondylitis or in good health (not recorded which). The CDR3 DNA sequence: TGTGCCAGCAGTCAGGGGGGACAGGGCTATTCACCCCTCCACTTT. Translation gives CASSQGGQGYSPLHF.